This T cell receptor (beta chain) stems from a study of CD8 T cells in ankylosing spondylitis. Study-level points and caveats: Some motif variants were previously reported in reactive arthritis synovial fluid and blood. Significant enrichment of disease-linked clones was reportedly seen in matched ankylosing spondylitis synovial fluid. In ankylosing spondylitis blood, a motif of about 8 highly homologous TCR beta variants appeared characteristic.

Trimming took 6 bases from V and 2 from J; bases not matched to a gene: 8. The CDR3 is 15 amino acids. At least ten counts were recorded for this clonotype. No antigen is known for it. The TCR beta libraries were generated through quantitative 5'-RACE incorporating molecular barcodes. Each CDR3 protein is one row after TCRdb ran MiXCR on the 5' RACE reads. Among 200,000 to 250,000 distinct CDR3 sequences, more than 25% were seen once, and the ten largest hold 6.6%. The sequenced sample was blood, either unsorted or a sorted T cell fraction (not recorded which). This rearrangement joins TRBV12-3 or TRBV12-4 to TRBJ2-3; 7 bases fit TRBD1. The source of this sequence is a male donor with ankylosing spondylitis or in good health (not recorded which). The CDR3 loop is CASSPPGQLTDTQYF. CDR3 nucleotides: TGTGCCAGCAGCCCCCCGGGACAGCTCACAGATACGCAGTATTTT.